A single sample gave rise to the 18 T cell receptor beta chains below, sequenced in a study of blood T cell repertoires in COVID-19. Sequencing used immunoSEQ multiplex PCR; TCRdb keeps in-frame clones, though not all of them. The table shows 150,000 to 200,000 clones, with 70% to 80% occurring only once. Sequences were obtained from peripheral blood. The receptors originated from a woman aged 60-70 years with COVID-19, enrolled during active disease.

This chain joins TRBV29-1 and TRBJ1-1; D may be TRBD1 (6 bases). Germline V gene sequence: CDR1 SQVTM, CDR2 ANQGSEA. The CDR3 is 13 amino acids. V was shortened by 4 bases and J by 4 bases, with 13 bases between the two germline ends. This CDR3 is CSVGHRATTEAFF. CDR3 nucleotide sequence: TGCAGCGTTGGACACAGGGCGACCACTGAAGCTTTCTTT.

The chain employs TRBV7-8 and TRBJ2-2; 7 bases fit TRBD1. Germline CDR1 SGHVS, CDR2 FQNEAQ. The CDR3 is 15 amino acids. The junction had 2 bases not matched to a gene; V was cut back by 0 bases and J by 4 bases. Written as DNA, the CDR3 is TGTGCCAGCAGCTTAGCCGCAGGGGGCACCGGGGAGCTGTTTTTT. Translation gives CASSLAAGGTGELFF.

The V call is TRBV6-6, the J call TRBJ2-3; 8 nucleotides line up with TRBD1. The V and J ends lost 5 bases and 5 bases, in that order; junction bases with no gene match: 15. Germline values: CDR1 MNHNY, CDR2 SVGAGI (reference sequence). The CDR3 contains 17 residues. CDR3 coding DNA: TGTGCCAGCAGTCGAACCCTAACCGGGACAGGAGGAGATACGCAGTATTTT. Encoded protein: CASSRTLTGTGGDTQYF.

The CDR3 protein is CASSSGQGTRRYYGYTF. The CDR3 coding sequence is TGTGCCAGTAGTTCGGGACAGGGTACCCGACGATACTATGGCTACACCTTC. The genes are TRBV19 and TRBJ1-2; 9 bases match TRBD1. V gave up 5 bases and J gave up 3 bases; unmatched junction bases: 13. The length of the CDR3 is 17 residues. The germline CDR1 and CDR2 sequences are LNHDA and SQIVND (reference sequence).

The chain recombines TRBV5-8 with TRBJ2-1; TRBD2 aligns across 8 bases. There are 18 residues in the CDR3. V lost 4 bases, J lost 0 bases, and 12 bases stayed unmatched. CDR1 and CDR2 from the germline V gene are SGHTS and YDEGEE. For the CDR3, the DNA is TGTGCCAGCAGCAGTAGCTTGCGGGAGGCATCCTCCTACAATGAGCAGTTCTTC. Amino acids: CASSSSLREASSYNEQFF.

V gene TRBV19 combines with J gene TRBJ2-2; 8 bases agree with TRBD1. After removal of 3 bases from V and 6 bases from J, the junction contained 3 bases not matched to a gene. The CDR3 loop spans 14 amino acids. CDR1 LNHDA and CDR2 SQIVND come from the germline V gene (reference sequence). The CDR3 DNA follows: TGTGCCAGTAGTATTTACAGGGGGGCCGGGGAGCTGTTTTTT. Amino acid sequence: CASSIYRGAGELFF.

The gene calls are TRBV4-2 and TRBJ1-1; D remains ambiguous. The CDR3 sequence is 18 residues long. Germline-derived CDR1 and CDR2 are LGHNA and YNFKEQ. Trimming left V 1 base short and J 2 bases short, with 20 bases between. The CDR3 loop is CASSQGSLSARGNTEAFF. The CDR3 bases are TGTGCCAGCAGCCAAGGGTCCCTATCGGCACGGGGAAACACTGAAGCTTTCTTT.

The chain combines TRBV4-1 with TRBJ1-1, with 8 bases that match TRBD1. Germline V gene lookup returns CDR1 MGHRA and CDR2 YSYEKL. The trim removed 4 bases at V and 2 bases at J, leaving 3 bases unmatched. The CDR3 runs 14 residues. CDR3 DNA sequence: TGCGCCAGCAGCCTGACAGGGGTAAACACTGAAGCTTTCTTT. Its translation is CASSLTGVNTEAFF.

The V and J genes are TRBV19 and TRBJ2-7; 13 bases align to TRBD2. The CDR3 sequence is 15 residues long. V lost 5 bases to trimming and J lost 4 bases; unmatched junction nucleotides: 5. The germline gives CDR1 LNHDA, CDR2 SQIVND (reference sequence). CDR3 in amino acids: CASSRLAGGGYEQYF. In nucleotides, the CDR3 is TGTGCCAGTAGTCGACTAGCGGGAGGTGGTTACGAGCAGTACTTC.

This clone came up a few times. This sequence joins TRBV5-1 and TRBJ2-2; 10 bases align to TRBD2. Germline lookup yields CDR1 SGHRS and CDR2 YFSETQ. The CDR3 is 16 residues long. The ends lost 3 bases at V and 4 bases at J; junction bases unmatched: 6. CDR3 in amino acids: CASSSSSGGPTGELFF. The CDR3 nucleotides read TGCGCCAGCAGCTCCTCTAGCGGGGGTCCCACCGGGGAGCTGTTTTTT.

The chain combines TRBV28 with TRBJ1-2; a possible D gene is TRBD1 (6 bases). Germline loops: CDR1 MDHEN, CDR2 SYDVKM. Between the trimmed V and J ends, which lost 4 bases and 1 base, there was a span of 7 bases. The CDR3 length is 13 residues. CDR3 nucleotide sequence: TGTGCCAGCAGTTCACAGGGTAACTATGGCTACACCTTC. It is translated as CASSSQGNYGYTF.

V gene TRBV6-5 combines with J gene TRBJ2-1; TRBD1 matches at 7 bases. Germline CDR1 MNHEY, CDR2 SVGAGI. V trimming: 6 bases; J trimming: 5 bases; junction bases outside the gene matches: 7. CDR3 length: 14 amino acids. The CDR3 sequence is CASRIWTGNNEQFF. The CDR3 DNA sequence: TGTGCCAGCAGGATATGGACAGGAAACAATGAGCAGTTCTTC.

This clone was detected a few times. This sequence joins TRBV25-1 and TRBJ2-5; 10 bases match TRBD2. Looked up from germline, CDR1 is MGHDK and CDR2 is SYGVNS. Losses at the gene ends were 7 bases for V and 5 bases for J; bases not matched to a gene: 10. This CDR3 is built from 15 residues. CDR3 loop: CASTAASGRGETQYF. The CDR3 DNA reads TGTGCCAGCACCGCGGCTAGCGGGAGAGGGGAGACCCAGTACTTC. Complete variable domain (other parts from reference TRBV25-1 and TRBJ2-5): EADIYQTPRYLVIGTGKKITLECSQTMGHDKMYWYQQDPGMELHLIHYSYGVNSTEKGDLSSESTVSRIRTEHFPLTLESARPSHTSQYLCASTAASGRGETQYFGPGTRLLVL.

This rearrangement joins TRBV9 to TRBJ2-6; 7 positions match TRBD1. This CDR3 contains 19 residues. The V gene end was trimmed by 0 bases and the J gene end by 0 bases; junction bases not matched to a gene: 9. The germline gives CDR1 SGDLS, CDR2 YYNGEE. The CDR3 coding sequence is TGTGCCAGCAGCGTAGCCCAACAGGGGTCCTCCTCTGGGGCCAACGTCCTGACTTTC. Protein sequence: CASSVAQQGSSSGANVLTF.

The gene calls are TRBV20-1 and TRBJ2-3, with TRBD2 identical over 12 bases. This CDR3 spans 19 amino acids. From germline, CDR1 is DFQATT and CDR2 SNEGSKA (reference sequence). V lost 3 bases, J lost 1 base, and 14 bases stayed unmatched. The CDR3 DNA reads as TGCAGTGCTAGTGGCCCGATGACTAGCGGGAGTTGGGGCACAGATACGCAGTATTTT. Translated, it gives CSASGPMTSGSWGTDTQYF.

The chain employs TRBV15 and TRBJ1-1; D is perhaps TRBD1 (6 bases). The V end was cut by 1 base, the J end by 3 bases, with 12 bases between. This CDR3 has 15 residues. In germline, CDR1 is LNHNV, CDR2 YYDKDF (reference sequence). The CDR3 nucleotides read TGTGCCACCAGCAGAGTAACAGGGAGGGACACTGAAGCTTTCTTT. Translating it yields CATSRVTGRDTEAFF. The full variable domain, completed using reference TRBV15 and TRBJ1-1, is DAMVIQNPRYQVTQFGKPVTLSCSQTLNHNVMYWYQQKSSQAPKLLFHYYDKDFNNEADTPDNFQSRRPNTSFCFLDIRSPGLGDTAMYLCATSRVTGRDTEAFFGQGTRLTVV.

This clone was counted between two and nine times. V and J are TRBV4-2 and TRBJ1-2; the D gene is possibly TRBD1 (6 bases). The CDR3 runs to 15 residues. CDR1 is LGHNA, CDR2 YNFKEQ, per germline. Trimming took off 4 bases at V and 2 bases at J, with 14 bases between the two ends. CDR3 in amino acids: CASSLTSTGNYGYTF. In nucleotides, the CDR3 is TGTGCCAGCAGCCTCACAAGCACAGGGAACTATGGCTACACCTTC.

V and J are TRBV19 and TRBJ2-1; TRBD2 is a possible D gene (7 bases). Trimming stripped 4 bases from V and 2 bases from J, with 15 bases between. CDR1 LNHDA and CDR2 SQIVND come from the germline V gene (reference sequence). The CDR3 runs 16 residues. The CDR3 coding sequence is TGTGCCAGTAGTAAAGTGGGGGGGGCCGCCTACAATGAGCAGTTCTTC. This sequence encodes CASSKVGGAAYNEQFF.